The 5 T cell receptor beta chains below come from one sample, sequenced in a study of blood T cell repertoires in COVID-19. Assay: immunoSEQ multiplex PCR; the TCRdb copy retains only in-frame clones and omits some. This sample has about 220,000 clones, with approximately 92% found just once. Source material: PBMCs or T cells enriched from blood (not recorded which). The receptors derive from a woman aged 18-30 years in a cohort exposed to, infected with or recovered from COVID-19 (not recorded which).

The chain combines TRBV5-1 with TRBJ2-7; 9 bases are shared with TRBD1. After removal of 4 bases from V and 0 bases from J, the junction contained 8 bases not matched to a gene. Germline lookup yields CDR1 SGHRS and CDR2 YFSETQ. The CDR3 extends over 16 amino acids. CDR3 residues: CASSLTGTGFSYEQYF. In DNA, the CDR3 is TGCGCCAGCAGCCTCACCGGGACAGGGTTCTCCTACGAGCAGTACTTC.

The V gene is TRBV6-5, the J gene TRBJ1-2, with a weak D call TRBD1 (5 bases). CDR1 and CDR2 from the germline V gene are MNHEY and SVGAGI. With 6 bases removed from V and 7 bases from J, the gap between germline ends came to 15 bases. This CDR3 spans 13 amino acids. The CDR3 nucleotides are TGTGCCAGCAGCCGGTCATGGGGACTTGGCTACACCTTC. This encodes CASSRSWGLGYTF.

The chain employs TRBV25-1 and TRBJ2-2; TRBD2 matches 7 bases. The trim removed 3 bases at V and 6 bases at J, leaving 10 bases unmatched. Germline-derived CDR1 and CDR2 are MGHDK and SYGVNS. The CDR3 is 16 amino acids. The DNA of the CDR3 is TGTGCCAGCAGTGAGAGTGGAGGGAGGGAAGCCGGGGAGCTGTTTTTT. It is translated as CASSESGGREAGELFF.

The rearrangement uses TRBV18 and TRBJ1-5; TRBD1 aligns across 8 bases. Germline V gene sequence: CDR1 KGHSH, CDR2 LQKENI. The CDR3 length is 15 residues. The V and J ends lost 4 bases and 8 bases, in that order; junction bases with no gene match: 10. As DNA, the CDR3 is TGTGCCAGCTCACTCGGACAGGGTGAAAGCGAGCCCCAGCATTTT. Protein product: CASSLGQGESEPQHF.

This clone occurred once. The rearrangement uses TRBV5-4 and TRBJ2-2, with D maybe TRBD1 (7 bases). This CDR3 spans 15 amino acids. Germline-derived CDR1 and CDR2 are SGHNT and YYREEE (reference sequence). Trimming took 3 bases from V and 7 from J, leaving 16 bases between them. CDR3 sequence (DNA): TGTGCCAGCAGCTCTAAGGGGGCGCGGGACGGGGAGCTGTTTTTT. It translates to CASSSKGARDGELFF.